This T cell receptor (beta chain) is drawn from a study of shared clonotypes between healthy human individuals. Points from the study as a whole: Lower generation probabilities were found for non-shared clonotypes than for those shared by all four donors.

For each subset, genomic DNA was distributed in equal portions over several immunoSEQ plates. The protocol was immunoSEQ multiplex PCR, while the TCRdb copy is restricted to in-frame clones and leaves out a portion. Of more than 2,000,000 clones detected, approximately 92% appear once; the ten largest clones hold around 0.15%. This CDR3 region has 16 residues. V shed 1 base and J 8 bases; nucleotides not matched to a gene: 12. Germline V lookup: CDR1 MDHEN, CDR2 SYDVKM. A word on this clone: Its antigen remains unknown.

The TCR comes from a man between 18 and 35 years old in good health. The V and J genes are TRBV28 and TRBJ1-1, with TRBD1 matching over 8 bases. The sample comprised naive CD4+ T cells sorted from blood. The subset is: CD45RA+ positively selected. CDR3 sequence: CASSLFSGGAFREAFF. The CDR3 bases are TGTGCCAGCAGTTTATTCTCAGGGGGCGCATTCAGGGAAGCTTTCTTT.